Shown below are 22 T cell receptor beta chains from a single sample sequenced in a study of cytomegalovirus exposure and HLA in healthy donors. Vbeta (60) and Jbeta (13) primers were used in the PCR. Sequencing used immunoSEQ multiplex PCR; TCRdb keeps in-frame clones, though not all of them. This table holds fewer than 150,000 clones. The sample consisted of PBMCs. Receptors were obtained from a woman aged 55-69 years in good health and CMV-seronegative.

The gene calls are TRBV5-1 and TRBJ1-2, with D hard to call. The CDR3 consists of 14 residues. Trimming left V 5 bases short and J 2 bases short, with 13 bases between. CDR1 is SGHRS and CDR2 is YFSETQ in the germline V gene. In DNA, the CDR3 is TGCGCCAGCAGTGGAGGGATTGAAAACTATGGCTACACCTTC. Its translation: CASSGGIENYGYTF. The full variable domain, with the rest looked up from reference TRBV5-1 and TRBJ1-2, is KAGVTQTPRYLIKTRGQQVTLSCSPISGHRSVSWYQQTPGQGLQFLFEYFSETQRNKGNFPGRFSGRQFSNSRSEMNVSTLELGDSALYLCASSGGIENYGYTFGSGTRLTVV.

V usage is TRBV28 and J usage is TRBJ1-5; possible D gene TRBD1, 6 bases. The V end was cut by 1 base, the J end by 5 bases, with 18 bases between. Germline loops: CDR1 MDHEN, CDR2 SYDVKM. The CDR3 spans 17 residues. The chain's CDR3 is CASSLSPAGAYHQPQHF. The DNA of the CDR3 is TGTGCCAGCAGTTTATCCCCGGCGGGGGCATATCATCAGCCCCAGCATTTT.

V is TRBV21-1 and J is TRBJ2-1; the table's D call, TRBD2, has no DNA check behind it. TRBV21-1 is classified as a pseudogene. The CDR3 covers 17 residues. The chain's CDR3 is CARGVWVAVSSYNEQFF. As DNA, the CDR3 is TGTGCCAGGGGAGTGTGGGTAGCGGTGAGCTCCTACAATGAGCAGTTCTTC.

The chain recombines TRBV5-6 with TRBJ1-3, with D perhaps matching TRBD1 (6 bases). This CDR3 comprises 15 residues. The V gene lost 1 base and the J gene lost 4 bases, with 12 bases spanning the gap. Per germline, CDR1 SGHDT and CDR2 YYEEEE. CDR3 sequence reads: CASSLRGAMGNTIYF. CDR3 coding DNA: TGTGCCAGCAGCTTGCGGGGGGCGATGGGAAACACCATATATTTT.

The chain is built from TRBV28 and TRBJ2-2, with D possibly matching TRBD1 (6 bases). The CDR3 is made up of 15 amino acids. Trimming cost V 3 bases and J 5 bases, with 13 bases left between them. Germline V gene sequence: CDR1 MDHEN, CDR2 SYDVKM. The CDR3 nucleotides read TGTGCCAGCAGTTTCCTCGTCAGGGGTACCGGGGAGCTGTTTTTT. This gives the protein CASSFLVRGTGELFF.

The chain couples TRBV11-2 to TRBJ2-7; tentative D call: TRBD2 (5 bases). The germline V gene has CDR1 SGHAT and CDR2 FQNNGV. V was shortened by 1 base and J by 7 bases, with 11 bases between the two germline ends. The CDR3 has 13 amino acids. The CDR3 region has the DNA TGTGCCAGCAGCTTAGTCGGAAGGAGGGAGCAGTACTTC. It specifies CASSLVGRREQYF.

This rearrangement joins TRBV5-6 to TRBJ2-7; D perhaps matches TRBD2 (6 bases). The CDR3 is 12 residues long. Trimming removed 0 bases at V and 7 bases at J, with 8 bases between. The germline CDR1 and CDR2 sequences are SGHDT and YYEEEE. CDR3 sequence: CASSLASGEQYF. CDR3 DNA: TGTGCCAGCAGCTTGGCAAGCGGGGAGCAGTACTTC.

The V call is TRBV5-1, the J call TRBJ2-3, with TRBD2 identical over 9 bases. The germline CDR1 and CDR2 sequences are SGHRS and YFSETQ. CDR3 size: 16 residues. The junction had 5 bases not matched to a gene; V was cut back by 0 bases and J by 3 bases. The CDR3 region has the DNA TGCGCCAGCAGCTTGGGAGCGGGAGGACCAACAGATACGCAGTATTTT. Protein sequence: CASSLGAGGPTDTQYF.

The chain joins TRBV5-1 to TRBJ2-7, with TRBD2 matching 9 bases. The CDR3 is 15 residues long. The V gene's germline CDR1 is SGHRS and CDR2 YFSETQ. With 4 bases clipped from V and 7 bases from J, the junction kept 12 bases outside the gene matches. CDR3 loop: CASSGAGGPWEEQYF. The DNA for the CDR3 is TGCGCCAGCAGCGGGGCGGGAGGGCCGTGGGAAGAGCAGTACTTC.

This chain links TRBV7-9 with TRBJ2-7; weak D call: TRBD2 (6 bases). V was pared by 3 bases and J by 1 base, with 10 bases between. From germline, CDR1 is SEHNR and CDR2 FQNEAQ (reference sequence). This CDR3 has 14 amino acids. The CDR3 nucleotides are TGTGCCAGCAGCTTGGAGGGTTATTCCTACGAGCAGTACTTC. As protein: CASSLEGYSYEQYF.

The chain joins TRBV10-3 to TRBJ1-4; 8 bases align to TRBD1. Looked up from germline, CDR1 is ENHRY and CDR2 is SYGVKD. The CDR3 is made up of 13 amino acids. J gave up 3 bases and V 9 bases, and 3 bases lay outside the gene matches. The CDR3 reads CAIGQGSNEKLFF. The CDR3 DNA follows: TGTGCCATTGGACAGGGTTCTAATGAAAAACTGTTTTTT.

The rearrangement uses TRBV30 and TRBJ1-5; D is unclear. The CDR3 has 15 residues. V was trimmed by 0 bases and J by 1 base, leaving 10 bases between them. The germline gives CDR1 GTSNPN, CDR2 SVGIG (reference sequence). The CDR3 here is CAWSVRGISNQPQHF. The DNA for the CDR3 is TGTGCCTGGAGTGTTCGAGGAATAAGCAATCAGCCCCAGCATTTT.

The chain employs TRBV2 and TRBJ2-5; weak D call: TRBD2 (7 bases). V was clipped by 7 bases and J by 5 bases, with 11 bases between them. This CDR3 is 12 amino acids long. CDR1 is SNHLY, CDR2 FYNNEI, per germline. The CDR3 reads CASKGGRETQYF. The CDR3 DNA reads TGTGCCAGCAAGGGGGGGCGGGAGACCCAGTACTTC.

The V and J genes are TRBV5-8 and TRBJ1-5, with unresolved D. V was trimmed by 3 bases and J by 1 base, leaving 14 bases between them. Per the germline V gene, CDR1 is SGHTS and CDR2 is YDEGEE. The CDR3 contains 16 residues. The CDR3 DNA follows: TGTGCCAGCAGCTACGGTGGTGGTGCAAGCAATCAGCCCCAGCATTTT. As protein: CASSYGGGASNQPQHF.

The CDR3 coding sequence is TGTGCCAGCAGTTTTTATTCCGGGACTAGCGGGAACCTCTACGAGCAGTACTTC. Protein: CASSFYSGTSGNLYEQYF. V is TRBV28 and J is TRBJ2-7; 13 nucleotides line up with TRBD2. V dropped 3 bases and J dropped 3; count of bases not matched to a gene: 11. This CDR3 has 18 amino acids. Germline V lookup: CDR1 MDHEN, CDR2 SYDVKM.

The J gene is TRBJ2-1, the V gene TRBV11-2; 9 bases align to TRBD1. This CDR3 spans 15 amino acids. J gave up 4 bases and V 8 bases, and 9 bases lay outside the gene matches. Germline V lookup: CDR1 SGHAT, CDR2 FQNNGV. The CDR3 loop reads CASRSYRGQYNEQFF. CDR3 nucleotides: TGTGCCAGCCGATCCTACAGGGGGCAATACAATGAGCAGTTCTTC.

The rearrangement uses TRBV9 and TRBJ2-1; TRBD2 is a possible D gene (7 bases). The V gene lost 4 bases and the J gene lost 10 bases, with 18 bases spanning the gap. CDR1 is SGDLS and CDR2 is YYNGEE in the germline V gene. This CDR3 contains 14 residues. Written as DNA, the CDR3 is TGTGCCAGCAGCTCACCCGGGGGGCCCGGGGAGCAGTTCTTC. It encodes CASSSPGGPGEQFF. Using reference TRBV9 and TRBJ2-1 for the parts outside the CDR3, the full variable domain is DSGVTQTPKHLITATGQRVTLRCSPRSGDLSVYWYQQSLDQGLQFLIQYYNGEERAKGNILERFSAQQFPDLHSELNLSSLELGDSALYFCASSSPGGPGEQFFGPGTRLTVL.

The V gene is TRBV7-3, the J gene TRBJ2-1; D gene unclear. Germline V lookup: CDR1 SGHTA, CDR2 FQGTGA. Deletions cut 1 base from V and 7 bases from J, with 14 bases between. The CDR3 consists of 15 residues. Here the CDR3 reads CASSLIRQSRNEQFF. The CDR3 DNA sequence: TGTGCCAGCAGCTTAATTCGGCAGTCCAGGAATGAGCAGTTCTTC.

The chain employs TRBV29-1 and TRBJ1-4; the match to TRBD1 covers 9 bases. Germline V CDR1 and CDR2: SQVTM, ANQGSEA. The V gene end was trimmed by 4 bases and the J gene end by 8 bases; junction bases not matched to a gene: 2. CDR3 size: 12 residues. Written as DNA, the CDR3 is TGCAGCGTTGGGGACAGGGACGAAAAACTGTTTTTT. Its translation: CSVGDRDEKLFF.

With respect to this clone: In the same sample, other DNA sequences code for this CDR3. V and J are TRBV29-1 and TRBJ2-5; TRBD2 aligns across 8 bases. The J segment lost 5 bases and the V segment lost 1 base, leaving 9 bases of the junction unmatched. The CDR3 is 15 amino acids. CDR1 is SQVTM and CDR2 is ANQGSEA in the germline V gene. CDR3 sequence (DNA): TGCAGCGTTGAAGCAGCGGGAGCGAGGGGGGAGACCCAGTACTTC. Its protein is CSVEAAGARGETQYF.

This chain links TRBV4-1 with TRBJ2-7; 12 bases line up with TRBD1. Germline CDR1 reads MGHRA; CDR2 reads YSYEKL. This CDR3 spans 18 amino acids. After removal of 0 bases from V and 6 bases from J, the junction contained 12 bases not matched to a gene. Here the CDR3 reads CASSQDRDRGRVGSEQYF. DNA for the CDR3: TGCGCCAGCAGCCAAGATCGGGACAGGGGGCGCGTGGGGAGCGAGCAGTACTTC.

CDR3 DNA: TGCGCCAGCAGCCAAGGGGGGACAGGGGCAAAGACCCAGTACTTC. It yields the protein CASSQGGTGAKTQYF. This sequence joins TRBV4-1 and TRBJ2-5; 10 bases match TRBD1. The CDR3 runs to 15 residues. Trimming removed 1 base from V and 6 bases from J; junction bases left unmatched: 5. The germline V gene encodes CDR1 MGHRA and CDR2 YSYEKL.